This T cell receptor (beta chain) was identified during a study of T-cell memory formation after mild COVID-19. CDR3 length: 13 residues. The V end was cut by 0 bases, the J end by 6 bases, with 8 bases between. The germline V gene encodes CDR1 SGHAT and CDR2 FQNNGV. TCRdb re-derived calls from the 5' RACE reads in MiXCR, one entry per CDR3 protein. Here the sample spans 170,000 or so distinct CDR3 sequences, about a fifth being singletons. The table lists this clonotype with many counts. Sequenced sample: PBMCs or a T cell subset sorted from them (not recorded which). The clonotype originates from an adult woman who had mild COVID-19 (a few samples of this study predate the infection). Cell type and time point are not known. The gene calls are TRBV11-2 and TRBJ1-1; D unresolved. CDR3 nucleotide sequence: TGTGCCAGCAGCTTAGAGGCAAACTCTGAAGCTTTCTTT. Translating it yields CASSLEANSEAFF.